This T cell receptor beta chain was sequenced for a study of cytomegalovirus exposure and HLA in healthy donors. The study, taken as a whole, reports: 87-base-pair reads could not separate some V segments, including TRBV6-2 and TRBV6-3. A list of 150 or so TCR beta chains associated with cytomegalovirus was given. The classifier reportedly diagnosed cytomegalovirus status with high sensitivity and specificity.

On this clone: The target antigen is unknown.

PCR employed 60 Vbeta and 13 Jbeta primers. This table comes from immunoSEQ multiplex PCR, and its TCRdb copy is limited to in-frame clones, with some not included. The sample includes about 140,000 clones, roughly 80% of them seen just once. The CDR3 covers 14 residues. Germline loops: CDR1 LNHDA, CDR2 SQIVND (reference sequence). V was clipped by 9 bases and J by 1 base; unmatched bases: 8. The V and J genes are TRBV19 and TRBJ2-5, with TRBD1 matching 7 bases. The sequence derives from a man aged 40-50 years in good health and CMV-seronegative. The sample was PBMCs. The CDR3 reads CASRRQGTQETQYF. The DNA for the CDR3 is TGTGCCAGCCGCAGACAGGGAACCCAAGAGACCCAGTACTTC. Looking up the rest from reference TRBV19 and TRBJ2-5 gives the full variable domain: DGGITQSPKYLFRKEGQNVTLSCEQNLNHDAMYWYRQDPGQGLRLIYYSQIVNDFQKGDIAEGYSVSREKKESFPLTVTSAQKNPTAFYLCASRRQGTQETQYFGPGTRLLVL.